This T cell receptor beta chain was sequenced during a study of blood T cell repertoires in COVID-19. Study summary: Collection of acute and convalescent COVID-19 samples took place in the United States, Italy and Spain. Nucleic acid was either cDNA or gDNA, and it came from T cells, B-cell-depleted T cells, or PBMCs.

The length of the CDR3 is 15 residues. V lost 4 bases to trimming and J lost 5 bases; unmatched junction nucleotides: 8. The germline V gene has CDR1 SGDLS and CDR2 YYNGEE. Per the authors' pipeline: Amplification of reference gene primers provided the estimated nucleated cell counts. Profiling relied on immunoSEQ multiplex PCR, and the TCRdb table lists in-frame clones only, not all of them. V and J calls and clone size are as listed in that table; D and trimming were resolved from the DNA. The sample consists of 150,000 or so clones, roughly 80% of them appearing once. Source material: peripheral blood. The origin of this receptor is a woman in her sixties with acute or convalescent COVID-19. The chain links TRBV9 to TRBJ2-2, with 7 bases matching TRBD1. The CDR3 loop reads CASSPGTEGTGELFF. The CDR3 DNA is TGTGCCAGCAGCCCGGGGACAGAAGGGACCGGGGAGCTGTTTTTT. Variable domain in full (rest from reference TRBV9 and TRBJ2-2): DSGVTQTPKHLITATGQRVTLRCSPRSGDLSVYWYQQSLDQGLQFLIQYYNGEERAKGNILERFSAQQFPDLHSELNLSSLELGDSALYFCASSPGTEGTGELFFGEGSRLTVL.